A selection of T cell receptor beta chains follows, all from one sample in a study of glioma-infiltrating T cells after dendritic cell vaccination. Method: immunoSEQ multiplex PCR; TCRdb's copy keeps in-frame clones and lacks some. The sample has 95,000 or so clones, 85% to 90% seen once. Sequenced material: blood, taken before dendritic cell vaccination. The receptors were sampled from a human donor with glioblastoma. The CDR3 runs from the conserved cysteine through the conserved F or W. D genes are given only for firm matches. Where a row states a size, it is once, few, many or the class of an expanded clone; other rows omit it.

v_call,d_call,clone_size,j_call,cdr3_nt,cdr3_aa
TRBV21-1,NA,few,TRBJ2-1,TGTGCCAGAATACCTATTTCCCGACTAGCGGGAGGAGGGGGGTACAATGAGCAGTTCTTC,CARIPISRLAGGGGYNEQFF
TRBV5-4,TRBD1,NA,TRBJ2-2,TGTGCCAGCAGCTTTGGGACAGGGACGTCTACCGGGGAGCTGTTTTTT,CASSFGTGTSTGELFF
TRBV5-6,NA,NA,TRBJ2-3,TGTGCCAGCAGCTTGGCTAGCACAGATACGCAGTATTTT,CASSLASTDTQYF
TRBV7-8,TRBD1,NA,TRBJ2-5,TGTGCCAGCAGCTGGGGGACAGGGATACAAGAGACCCAGTACTTC,CASSWGTGIQETQYF
TRBV1,NA,NA,TRBJ2-7,TGCACCAGCAGCCAAGAAGAGCGGGGGAGGGTATACGAGCAGTACTTC,CTSSQEERGRVYEQYF
TRBV7-9,TRBD1,NA,TRBJ2-6,TGTGCCAGCAGGGAGACAGGGCGGTCTGGGGCCAACGTCCTGACTTTC,CASRETGRSGANVLTF
TRBV30,TRBD1,NA,TRBJ1-1,TGTGCCTGGACAGGGGGCGGTAGTATCGCTGAAGCTTTCTTT,CAWTGGGSIAEAFF
TRBV5-1,NA,NA,TRBJ2-5,TGCGCCAGCAGCTACAGGGAGATGGGCCAAGAGACCCAGTACTTC,CASSYREMGQETQYF
TRBV6-5,NA,NA,TRBJ2-5,TGTGCCAGCACAGGCAGGGGAACAGAGACCCAGTACTTC,CASTGRGTETQYF
TRBV7-6,NA,NA,TRBJ2-1,TGTGCCAGCAGCTTATCCCTAGACCCAAACTACAATGAGCAGTTCTTC,CASSLSLDPNYNEQFF
TRBV27,NA,NA,TRBJ1-6,TGTGCCAGCAGTTTATATCGATCCGGCGGGGGACCCCTCCACTTT,CASSLYRSGGGPLHF
TRBV10-1,TRBD2,NA,TRBJ2-3,TGCGCCAGCAGTTCTAGCGGGGGAAGCACAGATACGCAGTATTTT,CASSSSGGSTDTQYF
TRBV15,NA,NA,TRBJ2-7,TGTGCCACCAGCAGAGTCCCGCGGGGTGGCTACGAGCAGTACTTC,CATSRVPRGGYEQYF
TRBV5-4,NA,NA,TRBJ2-2,TGTGCCAGCAGCCAGGGTTCCGGGGAGCTGTTTTTT,CASSQGSGELFF
TRBV29-1,TRBD1,once,TRBJ2-6,TGCAGCGTGGGGACAGGGGCCCTTTCTGGGGCCAACGTCCTGACTTTC,CSVGTGALSGANVLTF
TRBV5-1,NA,NA,TRBJ2-7,TGCGCCAGCAGCCCTTCAACAGGAGGGCGCGAGCAGTACTTC,CASSPSTGGREQYF
TRBV5-6,NA,NA,TRBJ1-6,TGTGCCAGCAGCCTTACAGTCCTTAATTCACCCCTCCACTTT,CASSLTVLNSPLHF
TRBV27,NA,NA,TRBJ2-3,TGTGCCAGCAGTTACGAGGGCGCAGATACGCAGTATTTT,CASSYEGADTQYF
TRBV6-5,TRBD1,NA,TRBJ2-2,TGTGCCAGCCAATTGGGACAGGGTTTAGCCGGGGAGCTGTTTTTT,CASQLGQGLAGELFF
TRBV5-8,TRBD1,few,TRBJ2-1,TGTGCCAGCAGCCCCAGCGCCGGGACAGGGAAGTTCTTC,CASSPSAGTGKFF
TRBV25-1,TRBD1,few,TRBJ1-4,TGTGCCAGCAGCCGGACAGGGTGGGGTGAAAAACTGTTTTTT,CASSRTGWGEKLFF
TRBV20-1,NA,few,TRBJ1-4,TGCAGTGCTATATACGGGGAAAAACTGTTTTTT,CSAIYGEKLFF
TRBV30,NA,NA,TRBJ1-5,TGTGCCTGGGGGTTCGACAATAATCAGCCCCAGCATTTT,CAWGFDNNQPQHF
TRBV28,NA,NA,TRBJ1-2,TGTGCCAGCAATTCCCCCGGGGCAAGGGAGGATGGCTACACCTTC,CASNSPGAREDGYTF
TRBV21-1,NA,NA,TRBJ2-3,TGTGCCAGCAGCAAGCTACCGGGGGGGACAGATACGCAGTATTTT,CASSKLPGGTDTQYF
TRBV5-1,TRBD2,NA,TRBJ2-7,TGCGCCAGCAGCTTGGTTTCTAGCGGAAACTACGAGCAGTACTTC,CASSLVSSGNYEQYF
TRBV19,NA,once,TRBJ1-2,TGTGCCAGTAGGCCCGGACAGTTATATGGCTACACCTTC,CASRPGQLYGYTF
TRBV19,NA,few,TRBJ2-7,TGTGCCAGTAGTCCCAGGACAACAACCTACGAGCAGTACTTC,CASSPRTTTYEQYF
TRBV30,TRBD2,NA,TRBJ2-5,TGTGCCTGGAGTGTACCACTAGCGGGAGGGGTCCGGGAGACCCAGTACTTC,CAWSVPLAGGVRETQYF
TRBV21-1,NA,NA,TRBJ2-1,TGTGCCAGCAGCTCCCCGCGTCCTACAGGGAGCTCCTACAATGAGCAGTTCTTC,CASSSPRPTGSSYNEQFF
TRBV11-3,NA,NA,TRBJ2-5,TGTGCCAGCAGCCCCTTGGGCTGGGAAGAGACCCAGTACTTC,CASSPLGWEETQYF
TRBV18,NA,NA,TRBJ2-7,TGTGCCAGCTCACCAGATAACAGAGCCTACGAGCAGTACTTC,CASSPDNRAYEQYF
TRBV7-9,NA,NA,TRBJ2-1,TGTGCCAGCAGCCCCCACTTAAGAGAGCAGTTCTTC,CASSPHLREQFF
TRBV11-3,NA,NA,TRBJ2-3,TGTGCCAGCAGCAATCCAAGCCCGAGCACAGATACGCAGTATTTT,CASSNPSPSTDTQYF
TRBV6-5,TRBD1,NA,TRBJ2-7,TGTGCCAGTAACAGGGGGATTGGGGACGAGCAGTACTTC,CASNRGIGDEQYF
TRBV4-2,TRBD2,NA,TRBJ2-3,TGTGCCAGCAGCCCGGGGGGGAGCGGGAGTCGGACGGTTGATACGCAGTATTTT,CASSPGGSGSRTVDTQYF
TRBV2,TRBD1,NA,TRBJ2-2,TGTGCCAGCAGTTCCGGACAGGGGCGTAGCGGGGAGCTGTTTTTT,CASSSGQGRSGELFF
TRBV7-9,TRBD1,NA,TRBJ2-4,TGTGCCAGCAGCCAGTCCGGGACAGGGGGAGGCAAAAACATTCAGTACTTC,CASSQSGTGGGKNIQYF
TRBV21-1,NA,NA,TRBJ1-5,TGTGCCAAGAACAGGGATTCTGGTCAGCCCCAGCATTTT,CAKNRDSGQPQHF
TRBV10-3,NA,NA,TRBJ2-7,TGTGCCATCAGACCGGACAGAGTATACGAGCAGTACTTC,CAIRPDRVYEQYF
TRBV7-2,TRBD2,NA,TRBJ2-3,TGTGCCAGCAGCTCTAGCGGAAGCACAAATACGCAGTATTTT,CASSSSGSTNTQYF
TRBV5-1,TRBD2,NA,TRBJ2-1,TGCGCCAGCAGCTTAGGCGGGAGCACCTACAATGAGCAGTTCTTC,CASSLGGSTYNEQFF
TRBV7-8,NA,once,TRBJ2-5,TGTGCCAGCAGCTTAGCGCAGCAAGAGACCCAGTACTTC,CASSLAQQETQYF
TRBV19,NA,NA,TRBJ1-2,TGTGCCACCAAACGGGGGGCGCAAAACTATGGCTACACCTTC,CATKRGAQNYGYTF
TRBV11-2,NA,NA,TRBJ2-3,TGTGCCAGCAGCTTAGATCTAGGAGATACGCAGTATTTT,CASSLDLGDTQYF
TRBV5-1,TRBD1,NA,TRBJ1-1,TGCGCCAGCAGCTTGGGGACAGGGGGGTGGAACACTGAAGCTTTCTTT,CASSLGTGGWNTEAFF
TRBV7-9,TRBD2,NA,TRBJ2-5,TGTGCCAGCAGCTACGGACGGGAGGGAGAGACCCAGTACTTC,CASSYGREGETQYF
TRBV29-1,NA,NA,TRBJ2-1,TGCAGCGTGGCCAGGGGGGAATATGAGCAGTTCTTC,CSVARGEYEQFF